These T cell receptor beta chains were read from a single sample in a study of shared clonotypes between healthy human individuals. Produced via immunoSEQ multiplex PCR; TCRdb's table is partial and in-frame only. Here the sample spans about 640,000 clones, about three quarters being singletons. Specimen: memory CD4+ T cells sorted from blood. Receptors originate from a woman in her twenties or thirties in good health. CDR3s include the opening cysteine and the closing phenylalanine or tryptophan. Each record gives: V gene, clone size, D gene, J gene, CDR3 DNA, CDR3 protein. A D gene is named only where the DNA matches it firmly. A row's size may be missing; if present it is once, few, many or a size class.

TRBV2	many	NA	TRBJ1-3	TGTGCCAGCAGGGGGTCTTCTGGAAACACCATATATTTT	CASRGSSGNTIYF
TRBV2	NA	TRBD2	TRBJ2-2	TGTGCCAGCAGCGCTCTAGCGGGAGTCGTCGGGGAGCTGTTTTTT	CASSALAGVVGELFF
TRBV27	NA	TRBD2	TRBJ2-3	TGTGCCAGCAGTTTCCTAGCGGGACCCCCCGCAGATACGCAGTATTTT	CASSFLAGPPADTQYF
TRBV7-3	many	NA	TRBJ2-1	TGTGCCAGCAGCCTAGGGTCCAGCGCCAATGAGCAGTTCTTC	CASSLGSSANEQFF
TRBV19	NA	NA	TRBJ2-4	TGTGCCAGTACCGTCCTCGGGACAAACATTCAGTACTTC	CASTVLGTNIQYF
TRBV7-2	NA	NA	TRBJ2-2	TGTGCCAGCAGTGGGTTCTGGGGGGTCGTCCCCGGGGAGCTGTTTTTT	CASSGFWGVVPGELFF
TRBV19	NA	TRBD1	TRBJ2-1	TGTGCCAGTAGTATAGTACAGGGGGCCCGAATCGTCAACAATGAGCAGTTCTTC	CASSIVQGARIVNNEQFF
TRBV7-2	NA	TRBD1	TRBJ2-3	TGTGCCAGCAGCCCAGCCGGGACAGGGCACACAGATACGCAGTATTTT	CASSPAGTGHTDTQYF
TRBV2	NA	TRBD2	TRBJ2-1	TGTGCCAGCAGCGAGCGGGGGTCCTACAATGAGCAGTTCTTC	CASSERGSYNEQFF
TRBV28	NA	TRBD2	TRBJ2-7	TGTGCCAGCAGTTCGACCGGGACTAGCGGGAGTTACTTC	CASSSTGTSGSYF
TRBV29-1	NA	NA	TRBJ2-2	TGCAGCGTTGAAGATCTTGGGCAAAACACCGGGGAGCTGTTTTTT	CSVEDLGQNTGELFF
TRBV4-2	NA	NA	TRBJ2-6	TGTGCCAGCAGCCAAGATCGGTTCGCTGGGGCCAACGTCCTGACTTTC	CASSQDRFAGANVLTF
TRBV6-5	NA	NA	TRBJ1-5	TGTGCCAGCGCCAGAAGGACAGCCTCCCAGCCCCAGCATTTT	CASARRTASQPQHF
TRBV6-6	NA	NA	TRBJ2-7	TGTGCCAGCAGTTTCTCCCGAAACGAGCAGTACTTC	CASSFSRNEQYF
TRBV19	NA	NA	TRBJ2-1	TGTGCCAGTAGTAGCGGGGCCCCGTATAGGATCTTC	CASSSGAPYRIF
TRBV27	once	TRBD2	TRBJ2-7	TGTGCCAGCAGTTATGAAGCGGGAGGACTAATTCCCTACGAGCAGTACTTC	CASSYEAGGLIPYEQYF
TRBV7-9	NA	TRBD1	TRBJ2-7	TGTGCCAGCAGCCCCCTAGGGGGACAGAACTACGAGCAGTACTTC	CASSPLGGQNYEQYF
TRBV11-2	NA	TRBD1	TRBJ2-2	TGTGCCAGCACCCCGACCGACAGGGGATCCGGGGAGCTGTTTTTT	CASTPTDRGSGELFF
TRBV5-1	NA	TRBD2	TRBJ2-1	TGCGCCAGCAGCTTGACTAGCGGGACGTCCTACAATGAGCAGTTCTTC	CASSLTSGTSYNEQFF
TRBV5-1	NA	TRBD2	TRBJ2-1	TGCGCCAGCAGCTTGACTAGCGGGAGCAATGAGCAGTTCTTC	CASSLTSGSNEQFF
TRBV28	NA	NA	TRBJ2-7	TGTGCCAGCCTTGGCAGCTACGAGCAGTACTTC	CASLGSYEQYF
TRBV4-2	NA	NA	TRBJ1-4	TGTGCCAGCAGCCAAGGTCAGGTTAATGAAAAACTGTTTTTT	CASSQGQVNEKLFF
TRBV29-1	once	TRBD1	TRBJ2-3	TGCAGCGTGGGGGACAGGGGAGGGGATACGCAGTATTTT	CSVGDRGGDTQYF
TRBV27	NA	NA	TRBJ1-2	TGTGCCAGCAGCAGGGGCACCACTAACTATGGCTACACCTTC	CASSRGTTNYGYTF
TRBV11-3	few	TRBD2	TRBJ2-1	TGTGCCAGCAGCTTAGCGACATCAGCGGGAGGGCCAAGGGGTGAGCAGTTCTTC	CASSLATSAGGPRGEQFF
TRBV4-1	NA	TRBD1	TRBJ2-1	TGCGCCAGCAGCCGGACAGGGAAGCACCCCTACAATGAGCAGTTCTTC	CASSRTGKHPYNEQFF
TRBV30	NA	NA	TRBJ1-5	TGTGCCTGGAGTGTACTCGGGGACAACCAGCATTTT	CAWSVLGDNQHF
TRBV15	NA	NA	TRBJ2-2	TGTGCCACCAGCAGAGACGGGGGAGGGAACACCGGGGAGCTGTTTTTT	CATSRDGGGNTGELFF